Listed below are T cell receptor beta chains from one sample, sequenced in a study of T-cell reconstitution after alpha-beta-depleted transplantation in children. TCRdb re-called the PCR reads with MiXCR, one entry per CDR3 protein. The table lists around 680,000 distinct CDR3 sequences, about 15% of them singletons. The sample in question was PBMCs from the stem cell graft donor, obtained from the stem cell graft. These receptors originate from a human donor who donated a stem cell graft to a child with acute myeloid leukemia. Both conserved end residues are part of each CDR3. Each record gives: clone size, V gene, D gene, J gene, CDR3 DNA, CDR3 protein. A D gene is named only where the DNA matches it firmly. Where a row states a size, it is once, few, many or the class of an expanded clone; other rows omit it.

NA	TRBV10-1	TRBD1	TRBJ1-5	TGCGCCACCCCTGGAGGGACAGGATCTTATAGCAATCAGCCCCAGCATTTT	CATPGGTGSYSNQPQHF
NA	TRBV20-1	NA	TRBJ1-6	TGCAGTGCTAGAGAGGGGGGGGGTAATTCACCCCTCCACTTT	CSAREGGGNSPLHF
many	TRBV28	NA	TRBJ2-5	TGTGCCAGCAGTCCTCGACGCTCCCAAGAGACCCAGTACTTC	CASSPRRSQETQYF
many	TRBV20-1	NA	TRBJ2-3	TGCAGTGCCCTGGGGCTGGATACGCAGTATTTT	CSALGLDTQYF
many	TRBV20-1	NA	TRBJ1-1	TGCAGTGCTAGAGTGGCTCGAGGGACTGAAGCTTTCTTT	CSARVARGTEAFF
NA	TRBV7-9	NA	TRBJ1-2	TGTGCCAGCAGCTTAGTCATAGCAGGGGCGGGCTATGGCTACACCTTC	CASSLVIAGAGYGYTF
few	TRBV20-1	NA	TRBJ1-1	TGCAGTGCTAGAGGCCAGGGGTCCCAGGGAGCTTTCTTT	CSARGQGSQGAFF
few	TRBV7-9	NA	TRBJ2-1	TGTGCCAGCATGGACATTTACAATGAGCAGTTCTTC	CASMDIYNEQFF
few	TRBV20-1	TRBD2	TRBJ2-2	TGCAGTGCTTACCTTGCGCGGGGGGGGAACACCGGGGAGCTGTTTTTT	CSAYLARGGNTGELFF
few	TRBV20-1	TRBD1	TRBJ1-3	TGCAGTGCTAGGCGACTACTCGACAGGGCCCAGCCTCACTCTGGAAACACCATATATTTT	CSARRLLDRAQPHSGNTIYF
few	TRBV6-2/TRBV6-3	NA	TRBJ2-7	TGTGCCAGCAGTTACTCGTTTCCTGGGGGTGGCTACGAGCAGTACTTC	CASSYSFPGGGYEQYF
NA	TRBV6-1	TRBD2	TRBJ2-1	TGTGCCAGCAGCGAAGCGGGGGGTCTTGATGAGCAGTCCTTC	CASSEAGGLDEQSF
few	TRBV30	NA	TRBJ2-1	TGTGCCTGGAGTACCCAGGCCAGGAATGAGCAGTTCTTC	CAWSTQARNEQFF
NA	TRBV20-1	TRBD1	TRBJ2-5	TGCAGTGCCAGACAGGGAATACAAGAGACCCAGTACTTC	CSARQGIQETQYF
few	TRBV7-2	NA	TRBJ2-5	TGTGCCAGCAGACATCCCGGGGGGACCCAGTACTTC	CASRHPGGTQYF
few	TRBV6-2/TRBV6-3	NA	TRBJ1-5	TGTGCCAAGAGGGATCAGCCCCAGCATTTT	CAKRDQPQHF
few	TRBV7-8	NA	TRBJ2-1	TGTGCCAGCAGCTCGGGACAAATTTGGCAGTTCTTC	CASSSGQIWQFF
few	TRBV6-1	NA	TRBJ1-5	TGTGCCAGCAGTGAATCGGCGCCAGGGCAACAGCCCCAGCATTTT	CASSESAPGQQPQHF
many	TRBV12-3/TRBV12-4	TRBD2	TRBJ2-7	TGTGCCAGCAGTTTAAGGACTAGGTTAGGCGAGCAGTACTTC	CASSLRTRLGEQYF
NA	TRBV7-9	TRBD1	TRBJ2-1	TGTGCCAGCAGGACTACCGGGACAGGGGATATGGATGAGCAGTTCTTC	CASRTTGTGDMDEQFF
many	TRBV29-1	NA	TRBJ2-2	TGCAGCGTTCAACCCAACACCGGGGAGCTGTTTTTT	CSVQPNTGELFF
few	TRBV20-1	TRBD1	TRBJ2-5	TGCAGTGCCATACCGGGACAGGGGCAAGAGACCCAGTACTTC	CSAIPGQGQETQYF
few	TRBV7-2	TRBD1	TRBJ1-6	TGTGCCAGCAGCTTAGCGGGACAGATTAATTCACCCCTCCACTTT	CASSLAGQINSPLHF
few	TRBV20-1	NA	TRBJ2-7	TGCAGTGCTAGAGACGCCCCGGACGGCGCCTACGAGCAGTACTTC	CSARDAPDGAYEQYF
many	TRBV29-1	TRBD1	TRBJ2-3	TGCAGCGTTGCTCAGGACAGGGGGACAGATACGCAGTATTTT	CSVAQDRGTDTQYF
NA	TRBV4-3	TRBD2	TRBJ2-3	TGCGCCAGCAGCCAAGATGAACTAGCGGGGAGCACAGATACGCAGTATTTT	CASSQDELAGSTDTQYF
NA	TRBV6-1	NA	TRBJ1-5	TGTGCCAGCAGCGGGTACAATGGGAAGCCCCAGCATTTT	CASSGYNGKPQHF
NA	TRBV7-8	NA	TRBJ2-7	TGTGCCAGCAGCTCCGGGGAATACGAGCAGTACTTC	CASSSGEYEQYF
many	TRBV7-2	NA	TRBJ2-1	TGTGCCAGCAGCTTAGAGGGCGGACGTGGGTTCTTC	CASSLEGGRGFF
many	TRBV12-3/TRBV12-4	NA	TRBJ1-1	TGTGCCAGCAGTCCGGACTGGAACACTGAAGCTTTCTTT	CASSPDWNTEAFF
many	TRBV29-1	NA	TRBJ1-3	TGCAGCGTGACCCTGTCAAGGGGTAGCTATCCTGGAAACACCATATATTTT	CSVTLSRGSYPGNTIYF
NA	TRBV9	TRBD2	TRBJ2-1	TGTGCCAGCAGCGTAGCGGGGGGGGAAAATGAGCAGTTCTTC	CASSVAGGENEQFF
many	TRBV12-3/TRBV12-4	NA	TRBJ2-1	TGTGCCAGCAGCTTAGGACTCGACAATGAGCAGTTCTTC	CASSLGLDNEQFF
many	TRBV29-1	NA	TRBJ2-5	TGCAGCGGGTACAAGCAAGAGACCCAGTACTTC	CSGYKQETQYF
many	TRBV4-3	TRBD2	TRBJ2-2	TGCGCCAGCAGCCCCGGGGGGATCACGGACACCGGGGAGCTGTTTTTT	CASSPGGITDTGELFF
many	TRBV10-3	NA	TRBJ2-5	TGTGCCACCGGAGGACAAGAGACCCAGTACTTC	CATGGQETQYF
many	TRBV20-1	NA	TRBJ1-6	TGCAGTGCTAGAGACCCACAGTGGGATAATTCACCCCTCCACTTT	CSARDPQWDNSPLHF
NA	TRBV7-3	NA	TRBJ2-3	TGTGCCAGCAGCTTAAGTCCCAGTGGGGGCACCACAGATACGCAGTATTTT	CASSLSPSGGTTDTQYF
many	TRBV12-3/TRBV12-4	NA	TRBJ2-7	TGTGCCAGCAGTCCCGGGGCGCGGGACGAGCAGTACTTC	CASSPGARDEQYF
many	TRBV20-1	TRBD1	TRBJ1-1	TGCAGTGCTAAGACAGGGGACGGGGAGGGGACTTTCTTT	CSAKTGDGEGTFF
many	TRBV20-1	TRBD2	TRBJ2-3	TGCAGTGCCGTGGATAGTGGACTAGCGGGGTCTGCGCAGTATTTT	CSAVDSGLAGSAQYF